These 4 T cell receptor beta chains were sequenced from one sample in a study of OX40 agonist ivuxolimab in advanced cancers. The assay was immunoSEQ multiplex PCR, and TCRdb's table has in-frame clones only and misses some. The sample shows tens of thousands of clones, 90% to 95% of them seen only once. The sample in question was CD4+ or CD8+ T cells sorted from blood, obtained in a trial of the OX40 agonist ivuxolimab. The receptors shown here come from an adult with an advanced solid tumor such as melanoma, head and neck, liver or kidney cancer.

The chain employs TRBV6-5 and TRBJ2-7; TRBD2 agrees at 10 bases. J lost 3 bases, V lost 6 bases, and 5 bases had no gene match. The germline V gene encodes CDR1 MNHEY and CDR2 SVGAGI. The CDR3 spans 14 residues. The CDR3: CASRLAGENYEQYF. The CDR3 DNA sequence: TGTGCCAGCAGGCTAGCGGGGGAAAACTACGAGCAGTACTTC.

This chain links TRBV7-2 with TRBJ2-7; weak D call: TRBD1 (5 bases). CDR1 is SGHTA, CDR2 FQGNSA, per germline. V was cut by 1 base and J by 3 bases, with 13 bases left in between. CDR3 size: 15 residues. This CDR3 reads CASSLGQFIYYEQYF. For the CDR3, the DNA is TGTGCCAGCAGCTTAGGACAGTTCATTTACTACGAGCAGTACTTC.

This clone was found once. The chain is built from TRBV27 and TRBJ2-1, with 9 bases aligning to TRBD1. The CDR3 contains 16 residues. The ends lost 5 bases at V and 1 base at J; junction bases unmatched: 6. Germline values: CDR1 MNHEY, CDR2 SMNVEV (reference sequence). The CDR3 sequence: CASSLATGGSYNEQFF. The CDR3 bases are TGTGCCAGCAGTCTTGCGACAGGGGGATCCTACAATGAGCAGTTCTTC.

The genes are TRBV4-1 and TRBJ2-2, with a tentative D call TRBD2 (6 bases). The CDR3 runs to 16 residues. The V end lost 3 bases, the J end lost 6 bases, and 17 bases lay between the germline ends. Germline assignment: CDR1 MGHRA and CDR2 YSYEKL. This CDR3 is CASSHSGTGVAGELFF. DNA of the CDR3: TGCGCCAGCAGCCACTCGGGGACGGGGGTCGCCGGGGAGCTGTTTTTT.